This is a list of T cell receptor beta chains from one sample in a study of T cells in Graves' hyperthyroidism and ophthalmopathy. TCRdb reprocessed the multiplex PCR reads via MiXCR and lists one record per CDR3 protein. The sample lists 550,000 to 700,000 distinct CDR3 sequences, around 15% occurring once. Sequenced input: blood. The receptors stem from a woman in her forties with Graves' ophthalmopathy. Each CDR3 is given with its conserved first and last residue. The order of the fields is J gene, clone size, V gene, D gene, CDR3 protein, CDR3 DNA. The D gene is left open where the match is weak. The size of a clone is reported for some rows only, either as once, few or many, or as a class for expanded clones.

>TRBJ1-2|.|TRBV11-1|.
CASSDRWGADYGYTF
TGTGCCAGCAGCGACCGCTGGGGGGCTGACTATGGCTACACCTTC
>TRBJ2-2|.|TRBV7-8|.
CASSGLGSRPGELFF
TGTGCCAGCAGCGGCCTGGGGTCTCGACCCGGGGAGCTGTTTTTT
>TRBJ2-7|many|TRBV6-1|.
CASSEGGTHHEQYF
TGTGCCAGCAGTGAAGGAGGGACCCACCACGAGCAGTACTTC
>TRBJ1-3|.|TRBV19|.
CASSILLLGISGNTIYF
TGTGCCAGTAGTATTCTCCTTTTGGGGATTTCTGGAAACACCATATATTTT
>TRBJ2-7|.|TRBV2|.
CASSEERTDSYEQYF
TGTGCCAGCAGTGAAGAACGGACAGACTCCTACGAGCAGTACTTC
>TRBJ1-1|many|TRBV29-1|.
CIFAGDGGAFF
TGCATCTTCGCCGGGGACGGTGGAGCTTTCTTT
>TRBJ2-5|many|TRBV28|TRBD2
CASSGRRDSGGETQYF
TGTGCCAGCAGTGGCCGACGGGACAGCGGGGGGGAGACCCAGTACTTC
>TRBJ2-7|many|TRBV2|.
CASSVTTYEQYF
TGTGCCAGCAGTGTGACAACCTACGAGCAGTACTTC
>TRBJ1-2|many|TRBV28|.
CASRPTDSSYGYTF
TGTGCCAGCAGACCCACTGACAGCTCCTATGGCTACACCTTC
>TRBJ1-1|many|TRBV29-1|.
CSVVQAQMNTEAFF
TGCAGCGTTGTTCAGGCGCAGATGAACACTGAAGCTTTCTTT
>TRBJ2-7|many|TRBV6-2/TRBV6-3|.
CASSYHRDSPYEQYF
TGTGCCAGCAGTTACCACCGGGACTCCCCTTACGAGCAGTACTTC
>TRBJ1-2|many|TRBV9|.
CASSVLQDTLYGYTF
TGTGCCAGCAGCGTATTGCAGGACACCCTCTATGGCTACACCTTC
>TRBJ2-2|many|TRBV27|.
CASSLGWEVYDGELFF
TGTGCCAGCAGTTTGGGGTGGGAGGTATATGACGGGGAGCTGTTTTTT
>TRBJ2-7|.|TRBV4-1|.
CASSQDQEEPYEQYF
TGCGCCAGCAGCCAAGATCAGGAGGAGCCCTACGAGCAGTACTTC
>TRBJ1-2|many|TRBV19|TRBD1
CASSWDRVSHGYTF
TGTGCCAGTAGCTGGGACAGGGTGTCCCATGGCTACACCTTC